Following are 22 T cell receptor beta chains from one sample sequenced in a study of blood T cell repertoires in COVID-19. Clones were sequenced by immunoSEQ multiplex PCR, and TCRdb holds only the in-frame ones, with some missing. Of approximately 350,000 clones listed, roughly 87% are singletons. What was sequenced was PBMCs or T cells enriched from blood (not recorded which). The source of these receptors is a woman aged 30 to 39 who had recovered from COVID-19.

A single count supports this clone. J is TRBJ2-7 and V is TRBV29-1, with D possibly matching TRBD2 (6 bases). The ends were cut back, 6 bases at V and 3 bases at J, with 21 bases in the middle. The CDR3 length is 15 residues. Germline V gives CDR1 SQVTM, CDR2 ANQGSEA. In nucleotides, the CDR3 is TGCAGCGTCGCCCAAGGACTCCCGGACTACTACGAGCAGTACTTC. Protein sequence: CSVAQGLPDYYEQYF.

V usage is TRBV19 and J usage is TRBJ1-4, with D perhaps matching TRBD1 (5 bases). V gave up 0 bases and J gave up 10 bases, with 6 bases separating them. The CDR3 extends over 12 amino acids. Per germline, CDR1 LNHDA and CDR2 SQIVND (reference sequence). This CDR3 reads CASSIERGKLFF. The CDR3 coding sequence is TGTGCCAGTAGTATAGAAAGGGGAAAACTGTTTTTT. Together with reference TRBV19 and TRBJ1-4, the CDR3 gives the full variable domain: DGGITQSPKYLFRKEGQNVTLSCEQNLNHDAMYWYRQDPGQGLRLIYYSQIVNDFQKGDIAEGYSVSREKKESFPLTVTSAQKNPTAFYLCASSIERGKLFFGSGTQLSVL.

The chain combines TRBV11-3 with TRBJ2-1; no clear D. Germline lookup yields CDR1 SGHNT and CDR2 YENEEA. This CDR3 region has 13 residues. V was cut by 5 bases and J by 5 bases, with 10 bases left in between. This chain's CDR3 is CASSPRSHNEQFF. CDR3 DNA: TGTGCCAGCAGCCCAAGGAGCCACAATGAGCAGTTCTTC.

The rearrangement joins TRBV19 to TRBJ2-7; a weak D match, TRBD1 (5 bases). The CDR3 spans 15 residues. Germline V lookup: CDR1 LNHDA, CDR2 SQIVND (reference sequence). The ends were cut back, 2 bases at V and 2 bases at J, with 13 bases in the middle. The CDR3 DNA follows: TGTGCCAGTAGTATAAATGGGGCGGTAACCTACGAGCAGTACTTC. Amino acids: CASSINGAVTYEQYF. Using reference TRBV19 and TRBJ2-7 for the parts outside the CDR3, the full variable domain is DGGITQSPKYLFRKEGQNVTLSCEQNLNHDAMYWYRQDPGQGLRLIYYSQIVNDFQKGDIAEGYSVSREKKESFPLTVTSAQKNPTAFYLCASSINGAVTYEQYFGPGTRLTVT.

The V and J genes are TRBV5-1 and TRBJ1-2; D perhaps matches TRBD1 (5 bases). CDR3 length: 17 residues. V was cut by 4 bases and J by 1 base, with 20 bases left in between. Germline V CDR1 and CDR2: SGHRS, YFSETQ. In DNA, the CDR3 is TGCGCCAGCAGCGGAGGGACCCCTCTAAATATTAACTATGGCTACACCTTC. Amino acid sequence: CASSGGTPLNINYGYTF.

Details on this clone: Different DNA sequences within this sample yield the same CDR3. The chain joins TRBV6-5 to TRBJ2-3, with D possibly being TRBD2 (5 bases). Germline CDR1 and CDR2: MNHEY and SVGAGI. V lost 3 bases and J 1 base, leaving 11 bases between the germline ends. The CDR3 extends over 15 amino acids. The CDR3 nucleotides are TGTGCCAGCAGTTATTCGGGGTCGCGCACAGATACGCAGTATTTT. Amino acids: CASSYSGSRTDTQYF.

The chain has TRBV11-2 and TRBJ1-2; 7 bases match TRBD1. Germline V gene sequence: CDR1 SGHAT, CDR2 FQNNGV. Unmatched junction bases numbered 8, after V lost 0 bases and J lost 4 bases. The CDR3 consists of 16 residues. CDR3 region: CASSLEIQGKGYGYTF. CDR3 DNA: TGTGCCAGCAGCTTAGAAATACAGGGGAAAGGCTATGGCTACACCTTC.

The rearrangement joins TRBV19 to TRBJ2-1; D perhaps matches TRBD2 (5 bases). CDR1 is LNHDA and CDR2 is SQIVND in the germline V gene (reference sequence). CDR3 size: 14 residues. Trimming took 7 bases from V and 9 from J, leaving 19 bases between them. In DNA, the CDR3 is TGTGCCAGTAAGGAGGCCATCCAAGTCCCTGAGCAGTTCTTC. Translation: CASKEAIQVPEQFF.

The chain joins TRBV27 to TRBJ1-5, with D possibly TRBD1 on 6 matching bases. The CDR3 has 17 amino acids. The germline V and J ends were trimmed by 2 bases and 1 base, with 15 bases remaining between them. The germline V gene encodes CDR1 MNHEY and CDR2 SMNVEV (reference sequence). The CDR3 reads CASSLKGTSKSNQPQHF. DNA for the CDR3: TGTGCCAGCAGTTTAAAGGGGACAAGCAAAAGCAATCAGCCCCAGCATTTT.

The chain is built from TRBV7-9 and TRBJ1-2; tentatively, D is TRBD1 (5 bases). CDR1 is SEHNR, CDR2 FQNEAQ, per germline (reference sequence). The CDR3 spans 17 residues. Trimming pared 5 bases from V and 5 bases from J, leaving 24 bases between. CDR3 residues: CASSPPGAGRASYGYTF. The CDR3, as DNA: TGTGCCAGCAGCCCACCTGGGGCTGGCAGGGCCAGTTATGGCTACACCTTC.

This chain links TRBV28 with TRBJ2-1, with a tentative D call TRBD1 (9 bases). The CDR3 has 15 amino acids. Germline CDR1 and CDR2: MDHEN and SYDVKM. V was cut by 6 bases and J by 8 bases, with 20 bases left in between. The CDR3: CASSIAGTGTHEQFF. The CDR3 region has the DNA TGTGCCAGCAGCATAGCGGGGACAGGGACCCATGAGCAGTTCTTC. Full variable domain (remainder filled in from reference TRBV28 and TRBJ2-1): DVKVTQSSRYLVKRTGEKVFLECVQDMDHENMFWYRQDPGLGLRLIYFSYDVKMKEKGDIPEGYSVSREKKERFSLILESASTNQTSMYLCASSIAGTGTHEQFFGPGTRLTVL.

The rearrangement joins TRBV2 to TRBJ2-1; the D gene is possibly TRBD2 (6 bases). This CDR3 region has 15 residues. V dropped 5 bases and J dropped 4 bases, with 15 bases sitting between them. Germline CDR1 is SNHLY and CDR2 is FYNNEI. The CDR3 reads CASSTSSRVYNEQFF. DNA of the CDR3: TGTGCCAGCAGTACTAGCAGTAGGGTATACAATGAGCAGTTCTTC.

V and J are TRBV28 and TRBJ1-1; D not certain. The ends were cut back, 2 bases at V and 0 bases at J, with 7 bases in the middle. Germline CDR1 MDHEN, CDR2 SYDVKM. CDR3 size: 14 residues. CDR3 DNA: TGTGCCAGCAGTTTAATAACGGTGAACACTGAAGCTTTCTTT. This translates into CASSLITVNTEAFF. Filled out from reference TRBV28 and TRBJ1-1, the complete variable domain reads DVKVTQSSRYLVKRTGEKVFLECVQDMDHENMFWYRQDPGLGLRLIYFSYDVKMKEKGDIPEGYSVSREKKERFSLILESASTNQTSMYLCASSLITVNTEAFFGQGTRLTVV.

The chain uses TRBV27 and TRBJ2-7; 8 nucleotides align to TRBD2. The CDR3 has 16 residues. Unmatched junction bases numbered 9, after V lost 5 bases and J lost 0 bases. Per germline, CDR1 MNHEY and CDR2 SMNVEV (reference sequence). The CDR3 loop is CASSTLRGGFSYEQYF. The CDR3, as DNA: TGTGCCAGCAGTACTCTTCGGGGGGGGTTCTCCTACGAGCAGTACTTC.

The chain uses TRBV28 and TRBJ2-1; D perhaps matches TRBD2 (6 bases). The V and J ends lost 3 bases and 7 bases respectively, with 10 bases between them. In germline, CDR1 is MDHEN, CDR2 SYDVKM. This CDR3 has 13 amino acids. CDR3 nucleotides: TGTGCCAGCAGTTTGCCGGGGGATAATGAGCAGTTCTTC. Its translation is CASSLPGDNEQFF.

V gene TRBV7-2 combines with J gene TRBJ2-2; D is unclear. The V and J ends lost 1 base and 4 bases respectively, with 4 bases between them. Germline CDR1 reads SGHTA; CDR2 reads FQGNSA. The CDR3 is 13 amino acids. CDR3 loop: CASSLDGTGELFF. CDR3 nucleotides: TGTGCCAGCAGCTTAGACGGCACCGGGGAGCTGTTTTTT.

The chain joins TRBV10-2 to TRBJ2-5, with 8 nucleotides matching TRBD1. After removal of 6 bases from V and 1 base from J, the junction contained 7 bases not matched to a gene. The CDR3 contains 15 residues. The germline gives CDR1 WSHSY, CDR2 SAAADI. The CDR3 DNA is TGCGCCAGCAGCGATGTACAGGGGGGCCAAGAGACCCAGTACTTC. This translates into CASSDVQGGQETQYF.

The chain links TRBV5-1 to TRBJ2-3; 7 bases fit TRBD1. This CDR3 contains 15 residues. Germline CDR1 is SGHRS and CDR2 is YFSETQ. The V gene end was trimmed by 4 bases and the J gene end by 0 bases; junction bases not matched to a gene: 5. The CDR3, as DNA: TGCGCCAGCAGCCCAACAGGGGCTAGCACAGATACGCAGTATTTT. This sequence encodes CASSPTGASTDTQYF.

This chain uses TRBV20-1 with TRBJ2-1, with 11 nucleotides matching TRBD2. There are 15 residues in the CDR3. Per the germline V gene, CDR1 is DFQATT and CDR2 is SNEGSKA (reference sequence). V was pared by 3 bases and J by 2 bases, with 3 bases of the junction left unmatched. As DNA, the CDR3 is TGCAGTGCTAGTAGACTAGCGGGGACCTACAATGAGCAGTTCTTC. Encoded protein: CSASRLAGTYNEQFF.

The rearrangement uses TRBV7-8 and TRBJ1-2; D remains ambiguous. This CDR3 region has 14 residues. The ends were cut back, 5 bases at V and 2 bases at J, with 12 bases in the middle. Germline values: CDR1 SGHVS, CDR2 FQNEAQ. The CDR3 loop reads CASSPRSRNYGYTF. CDR3 in DNA: TGTGCCAGCAGCCCTAGGTCCAGAAACTATGGCTACACCTTC.

In DNA, the CDR3 is TGTGCCAGCAGCTTGGAGCAGGGGGCTTACAATGAGCAGTTCTTC. Translated: CASSLEQGAYNEQFF. This chain joins TRBV11-3 and TRBJ2-1; the match to TRBD1 covers 8 bases. Germline values: CDR1 SGHNT, CDR2 YENEEA. The CDR3 contains 15 residues. Trimming removed 3 bases from V and 4 bases from J; junction bases left unmatched: 5.

The J gene is TRBJ2-7, the V gene TRBV27; a weak D match, TRBD1 (5 bases). This CDR3 contains 15 residues. The germline CDR1 and CDR2 sequences are MNHEY and SMNVEV (reference sequence). V was pared by 4 bases and J by 0 bases, with 13 bases between. CDR3 sequence reads: CASSSLTARSYEQYF. CDR3 bases: TGTGCCAGCAGTTCCTTGACAGCCCGCTCCTACGAGCAGTACTTC.